This T cell receptor (beta chain) came from a study of blood T cells in healthy people across ages (dated by TCRdb to 2015 to 2017). Regarding the complete study: In model experiments, template switching captured roughly one uniquely barcoded TCR beta cDNA molecule for every two T cells. The study measured age-related changes in TCR beta repertoire diversity using deep sequencing normalized with unique cDNA molecular identifiers. The donors were divided into four age groups: young (average roughly 15 years), middle-aged (about 39), aged (approximately 62) and long-lived (around 80). Donors of different ages were randomly distributed across sequencing lanes to avoid experimental bias. Using the same blood draw, the study looked at two additional independent replicas of 1 million unique cDNA reads for two donors, one aged 18 to 30 and the other aged 80 or older.

The study at large found these results: Estimates of total diversity based on one million sequenced T cells were considered lower bounds and underestimates. There was a strong correlation between observed TCR beta diversity and the percentage of naive T cells measured by flow cytometry. As age increased, observed TCR beta diversity per million T cells dropped in a roughly linear way, and a significant reduction was already evident by age about 40. Because donor CMV infection status was unknown, age-related changes in expanded clonotypes were potentially confounded. Since profiling was done on bulk unsorted PBMCs, naive and antigen-experienced compartments could not be conclusively compared. The long-lived group showed more naive CD4+ T cells, fewer expanded clones and increased TCR diversity than the aged group, suggesting age selection.

Including the terminal cysteine and phenylalanine, the CDR3 comprises 13 residues. Of the read, only the CDR3 DNA is kept; its 39 bases are in frame from base 1. V drops 7 bases and J drops 6 bases, leaving 16 bases in between. The germline V gene sets CDR1 to MDHEN and CDR2 to SYDVKM. A word on this clonotype: The antigen it binds to is not known. Nothing much larger sits one base from this clone, and base qualities are not available.

Receptor libraries were prepared by 5' RACE. For sequencing, an Illumina HiSeq 2500 was employed. The second PCR ran for roughly 7 to 12 cycles and used a J-beta primer mix along with a sample-barcoded 5' primer. A template-switch 5' adaptor carrying 12 random nucleotides introduced a unique molecular identifier onto each TCR beta cDNA molecule. Each sample yielded at least 2.5 million CDR3-containing paired-end reads. The Mint cDNA synthesis kit, primed by a TRBC-specific oligonucleotide, was used to synthesize first-strand cDNA from all RNA. Following uracil-DNA glycosylase treatment, all cDNA underwent a first 18-cycle PCR with the universal primers M1SS and BC2_uni_R. Per the authors' processing: Normalization of each sample was performed by random selection of 1 million high-quality reads, each carrying a distinct molecular identifier. Reads with shared molecular identifiers were discarded instead of being binned into consensus sequences. CDR3 identification, clonotype clustering and error correction used MiTCR with a Q25 quality threshold and the strictest error-elimination algorithm. Lower-bound total TCR beta diversity was estimated with a nonparametric unseen species model using Euler transformation. TCRdb redid the processing of the public reads, applying fastp at Q25 and MiXCR, and retained in-frame beta chains. Records with the same CDR3 protein are collapsed into one entry carrying the most frequent genes and DNA. The V and J calls were determined by TCRdb, not by the authors. This sample has some 920,000 distinct CDR3 sequences in its table, and 51% of those were observed once. About a fifth of the sample rests with the top ten.

The donors were 40 or so Caucasian individuals from Russia, aged roughly 6 to 100 years, who were systemically healthy. Each donor gave approximately 9.3 milliliters of peripheral blood, collected into EDTA-treated Vacutainer tubes. Ficoll-Paque density-gradient centrifugation was used to isolate PBMCs, with at least 6.5 million obtained per sample. Trizol reagent was used to extract total RNA from the PBMCs, yielding at least 5 micrograms per sample. For every donor, flow cytometry on a PBMC aliquot measured the percentage of naive CD45RAhigh/CD27high T cells. The chain employs TRBV28 and TRBJ2-7, and perhaps TRBD1 as D gene, on 5 matching bases. The specimen was blood. This clonotype was obtained from a woman aged 60-75 years in good health. The DNA sequence is as follows: TGTGCCAGCAACCTCCTATTGGGGCGCGAGCAGTACTTC. This codes for CASNLLLGREQYF. When the CDR3 is completed using the reference TRBV28 and TRBJ2-7 genes on either side, the full variable domain is DVKVTQSSRYLVKRTGEKVFLECVQDMDHENMFWYRQDPGLGLRLIYFSYDVKMKEKGDIPEGYSVSREKKERFSLILESASTNQTSMYLCASNLLLGREQYFGPGTRLTVT.